This record concerns one TCR beta chain sequence. The data stem from a study of beta chain features in type 1 diabetes. TCRB transcripts that were expressed got sequenced, as all of the isolated RNA had been reverse transcribed. The assay was immunoSEQ multiplex PCR, and TCRdb's table has in-frame clones only and misses some. The data show over 700,000 clones, about a sixth seen once. Sample: naive CD4+ T cells from blood. This receptor was identified in a woman aged 18-29 years in good health.

The CDR3 protein is CASSLLGPSSYEQYF. The DNA for the CDR3 is TGTGCCAGCAGCCTCCTGGGACCGAGCTCCTACGAGCAGTACTTC. The chain carries TRBV11-2 and TRBJ2-7; either TRBD1 or TRBD2 may fit D (5 bases each). The germline V gene has CDR1 SGHAT and CDR2 FQNNGV. The CDR3 length is 15 residues. V lost 5 bases, J lost 0 bases, and 14 bases lay in between.